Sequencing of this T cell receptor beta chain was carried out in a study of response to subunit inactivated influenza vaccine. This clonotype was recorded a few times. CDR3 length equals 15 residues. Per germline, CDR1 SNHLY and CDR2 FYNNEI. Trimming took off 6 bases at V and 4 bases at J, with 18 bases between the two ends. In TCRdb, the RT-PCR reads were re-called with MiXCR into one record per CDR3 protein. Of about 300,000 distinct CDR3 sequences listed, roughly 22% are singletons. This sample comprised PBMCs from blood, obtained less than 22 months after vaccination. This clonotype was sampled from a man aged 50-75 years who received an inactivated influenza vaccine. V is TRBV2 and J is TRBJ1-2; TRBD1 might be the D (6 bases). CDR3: CASRAGQGLGYGYTF. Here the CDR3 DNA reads TGTGCCAGCAGAGCCGGGCAGGGGCTGGGCTATGGCTACACCTTC.